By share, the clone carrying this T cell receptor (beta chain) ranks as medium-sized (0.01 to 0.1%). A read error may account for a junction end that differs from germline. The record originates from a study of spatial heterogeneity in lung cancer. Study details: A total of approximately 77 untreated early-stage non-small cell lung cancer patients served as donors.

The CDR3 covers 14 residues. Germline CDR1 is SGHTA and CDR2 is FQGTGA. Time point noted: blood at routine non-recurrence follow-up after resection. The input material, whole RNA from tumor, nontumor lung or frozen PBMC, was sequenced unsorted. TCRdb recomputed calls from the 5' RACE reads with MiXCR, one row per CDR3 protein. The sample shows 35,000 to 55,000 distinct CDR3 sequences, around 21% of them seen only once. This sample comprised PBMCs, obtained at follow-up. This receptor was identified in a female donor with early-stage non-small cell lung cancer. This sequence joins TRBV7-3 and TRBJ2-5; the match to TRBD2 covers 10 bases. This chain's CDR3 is CASSLTSGAEAQYF. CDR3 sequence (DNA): TGTGCCAGCAGCCTAACTAGCGGGGCCGAGGCCCAGTACTTC.